The present TCR beta chain was sequenced within a study of glioma-infiltrating T cells after dendritic cell vaccination. About the study: Between about 2002 and 2013, patients got autologous tumor lysate-pulsed dendritic cell vaccines. Three intradermal dendritic cell vaccine injections were given every two weeks. Study-level results: Complete blood and tumor specimen sets were limited to few patients. Higher TCR clonality did not directly relate to longer survival.

Germline V CDR1 and CDR2: SGHNT, YYREEE (reference sequence). The ends were cut back, 4 bases at V and 7 bases at J, with 17 bases in the middle. This CDR3 has 14 residues. Notes on this clone: Its antigen is currently unknown.

TCRdb's copy holds only in-frame clones and misses some; the assay was immunoSEQ multiplex PCR. The sample lists around 25,000 clones; roughly 86% were seen once. Time point denoted: after dendritic cell vaccination, including at tumor progression/relapse. This chain links TRBV5-4 with TRBJ1-2; D is undetermined. The sequences come from blood, collected after dendritic cell vaccination. This clonotype originated in a human donor with glioblastoma. CDR3 residues: CASSPLRDLVGYTF. As DNA, the CDR3 is TGTGCCAGCAGCCCCTTGAGGGATCTGGTTGGCTACACCTTC.